This record covers a single TCR beta chain. Its antigen is unknown. The data are from a study of OX40 agonist ivuxolimab in advanced cancers. The wider study: Ivuxolimab was administered intravenously to patients at 0.01 to 10 mg/kg every 2 weeks. Regarding the study as a whole: In the 0.1 to 3.0 mg/kg range, CD4+ and CD8+ blood T cells had expanded clonally by week 6.

Profiling relied on immunoSEQ multiplex PCR, and the TCRdb table lists in-frame clones only, not all of them. The table records some 30,000 clones, roughly 79% of them present only once. This CDR3 has 15 amino acids. CDR1 is LNHDA and CDR2 is SQIVND in the germline V gene (reference sequence). Trimming removed 3 bases from V and 3 bases from J, with 15 bases in between. This clonotype was obtained from an adult with an advanced solid tumor such as melanoma, head and neck, liver or kidney cancer. The starting material was CD4+ or CD8+ T cells sorted from blood, obtained in a trial of the OX40 agonist ivuxolimab. V usage is TRBV19 and J usage is TRBJ2-7; D is unclear. For the CDR3, the DNA is TGTGCCAGTAGTATTGCCGGAAGGGTTGGCTACGAGCAGTACTTC. It specifies CASSIAGRVGYEQYF. The whole variable domain, remainder taken from reference TRBV19 and TRBJ2-7, is DGGITQSPKYLFRKEGQNVTLSCEQNLNHDAMYWYRQDPGQGLRLIYYSQIVNDFQKGDIAEGYSVSREKKESFPLTVTSAQKNPTAFYLCASSIAGRVGYEQYFGPGTRLTVT.